Below, one TCR beta chain is given with its context. It has no known antigen specificity. One base away there is no much larger clone; base qualities are not given. This sample is drawn from a study of CD8 T cells in Susac syndrome (dated by TCRdb to 2018 to 2020). General notes on the study: Repertoire sequencing was used to test whether CD8+ T cell activation and differentiation in Susac syndrome was antigen driven.

What the research found in general, with its limitations: The number of individuals in the TCR sequencing and HLA analysis was recognized as being relatively small.

High-throughput TCR beta sequencing profiled peripheral blood CD8+ and CD4+ T cells from healthy donors, Susac syndrome patients and multiple sclerosis patients. The multiple sclerosis controls were treatment-naive patients whose relapsing-remitting disease, either stable or active, fulfilled the revised McDonald criteria. Bulk CD8+ and CD4+ T cells were purified magnetically by negative isolation, whereas CD8+ TEMRA cells were enriched by FACS. Blood was collected in EDTA tubes and processed within 24 hours, with PBMCs isolated through density gradient centrifugation. PBMCs destined for TCR sequencing were cryopreserved in liquid nitrogen and later thawed in a 37 °C water bath. Purity of sorted or isolated CD4+, CD8+ and CD8+ TEMRA cells was at least 90%. RNA was extracted with the RNeasy kit and roughly 0.45 to 1 ug was reverse transcribed using random hexamers. The immunoSEQ multiplex PCR assay, which covers 54 Vbeta and 13 Jbeta segments, was used to amplify TCR beta CDR3 regions. Bias from PCR amplification was corrected by using a synthetic template baseline for primer optimization and for computational correction. The original methods were these. Reads were annotated to V, D and J genes per IMGT and analyzed with immunoSEQ Analyzer, keeping only productive sequences. Clonality was computed as one minus Shannon entropy normalized by log2 of the number of productive unique sequences. For each patient and control, public and private clones were evaluated among the 100 most prevalent clones. A clone was defined as Susac-specific if it was absent from the healthy and MS cohorts, from more than 850 published viral clones and from other ImmuneACCESS disease sequences. In TCRdb, the public reads were trimmed at Q25 with fastp and aligned with MiXCR, with productive beta chains retained. Every CDR3 protein is listed once, alongside the most common genes and DNA of its rows. The V and J calls were not made by the authors but by TCRdb's processing. The sample yields around 200,000 distinct CDR3 sequences; roughly 94% were counted once. Just over 0.08% of the sample is taken by the ten largest.

From the cysteine through the phenylalanine, the CDR3 covers 15 amino acids. The DNA shown is the 45-base CDR3, in frame from base 1. Deletion took 5 bases off V and 2 bases off J, with a span of 15 bases between the germline ends. The sequenced sample consisted of CD4+ T cells from PBMCs. This receptor was identified in a human donor with multiple sclerosis. The receptor chain draws on TRBV12-3 or TRBV12-4 and TRBJ1-1, and TRBD1 may be the D gene, going by 6 matching bases. DNA sequence: TGTGCCAGCAGTCGACCCGGGACAACTAACACTGAAGCTTTCTTT. Its amino acids are CASSRPGTTNTEAFF.